The 19 T cell receptor beta chains presented below share a single source sample, sequenced in a study of blood T cell repertoires in COVID-19. Produced via immunoSEQ multiplex PCR; TCRdb's table is partial and in-frame only. The sample holds roughly 380,000 clones, around 89% seen once. What was sequenced was peripheral blood. These receptors were taken from a woman aged 40 to 55 with COVID-19, enrolled during active disease.

This clone has a handful of counts. This chain connects TRBV6-5 to TRBJ2-1; possible D gene TRBD1, 5 bases. This CDR3 has 14 residues. CDR1 and CDR2 (germline): MNHEY, SVGAGI. Trimming took 7 bases from V and 10 from J, leaving 20 bases between them. The CDR3 DNA is TGTGCCAGCACCAACCAATTGGGGCCCCAGGAGCAGTTCTTC. Its translation: CASTNQLGPQEQFF.

On this clone: Other nucleotide sequences from this sample produce the same CDR3. The CDR3 DNA sequence: TGTGCCAGCTCACCAGGGCAGATGAACACTGAAGCTTTCTTT. Its translation: CASSPGQMNTEAFF. The rearrangement links TRBV18 to TRBJ1-1; D call uncertain. CDR1 and CDR2 (germline): KGHSH, LQKENI. The CDR3 contains 14 residues. Trimming took off 2 bases at V and 0 bases at J, with 7 bases between the two ends.

This sequence joins TRBV30 and TRBJ1-5, with 7 bases matching TRBD1. Germline V gene sequence: CDR1 GTSNPN, CDR2 SVGIG (reference sequence). V lost 3 bases and J lost 8; bases outside the gene matches: 7. The CDR3 is 13 amino acids. The CDR3 region has the DNA TGTGCCTGGAGCAGGGGGAGTCTTGAGCCCCAGCATTTT. Residues: CAWSRGSLEPQHF.

The CDR3, as DNA: TGTGCCAGCAGCGGCCGAGCAGGGTGGGATTCACCCCTCCACTTT. Encoded protein: CASSGRAGWDSPLHF. The V gene is TRBV9, the J gene TRBJ1-6; weak D call: TRBD1 (5 bases). Deletions cut 3 bases from V and 8 bases from J, with 15 bases between. CDR1 is SGDLS and CDR2 is YYNGEE in the germline V gene. The CDR3 has 15 residues.

The genes are TRBV28 and TRBJ1-2, with 9 nucleotides matching TRBD1. The germline V gene encodes CDR1 MDHEN and CDR2 SYDVKM. The CDR3 runs to 13 residues. Unmatched junction bases numbered 14, after V lost 8 bases and J lost 13 bases. Written as DNA, the CDR3 is TGTGCCAGCTCCCTGACAGGGGGACTCCAAGCCACCTTC. This codes for CASSLTGGLQATF.

As DNA, the CDR3 is TGCGCCAGCAGCTACTCCGGACAGTCAAATCAGCCCCAGCATTTT. This sequence encodes CASSYSGQSNQPQHF. The chain links TRBV5-1 to TRBJ1-5, with D possibly being TRBD1 (6 bases). The CDR3 runs to 15 residues. Trimming left V 3 bases short and J 4 bases short, with 14 bases between. The germline V gene encodes CDR1 SGHRS and CDR2 YFSETQ.

V is TRBV7-9 and J is TRBJ2-1; D unresolved. The germline V and J ends were trimmed by 4 bases and 7 bases, with 17 bases remaining between them. CDR1 is SEHNR and CDR2 is FQNEAQ in the germline V gene (reference sequence). The CDR3 covers 15 residues. DNA of the CDR3: TGTGCCAGCAGCTCCACAACGGAGAATCGGAATGAGCAGTTCTTC. This sequence encodes CASSSTTENRNEQFF.

This chain connects TRBV7-2 to TRBJ1-5, with D uncertain. Germline assignment: CDR1 SGHTA and CDR2 FQGNSA. Trimming took 3 bases from V and 3 from J, leaving 12 bases between them. This CDR3 comprises 15 residues. The CDR3 coding sequence is TGTGCCAGCAGCTTGTCCGGTATTCACAATCAGCCCCAGCATTTT. This sequence encodes CASSLSGIHNQPQHF.

The rearrangement uses TRBV24-1 and TRBJ2-7; 11 bases map to TRBD2. V was clipped by 3 bases and J by 7 bases; unmatched bases: 7. Germline assignment: CDR1 KGHDR and CDR2 SFDVKD. The CDR3 is made up of 15 amino acids. The CDR3, as DNA: TGTGCCACCAGTGATAAGGGACTAGCGGCGGGGGAGCAGTACTTC. Protein product: CATSDKGLAAGEQYF.

The chain recombines TRBV5-1 with TRBJ2-7; D may be TRBD1 (7 bases). V was shortened by 4 bases and J by 0 bases, with 14 bases between the two germline ends. The CDR3 is 15 residues long. Germline V gives CDR1 SGHRS, CDR2 YFSETQ. CDR3 DNA: TGCGCCAGCAGCCTCGCGGGGACAGCCTCCTACGAGCAGTACTTC. It specifies CASSLAGTASYEQYF.

The gene calls are TRBV6-5 and TRBJ1-1; D perhaps matches TRBD1 (5 bases). The V gene's germline CDR1 is MNHEY and CDR2 SVGAGI. V gave up 0 bases and J gave up 5 bases, with 13 bases separating them. The CDR3 is 15 residues long. CDR3 nucleotides: TGTGCCAGCAGTTACTCGATCGGGGGATCGACTGAAGCTTTCTTT. Translated, it gives CASSYSIGGSTEAFF.

The chain combines TRBV27 with TRBJ2-7, with TRBD2 identical over 11 bases. Germline trimming cut 5 bases from V and 0 bases from J; bases unmatched to any gene: 9. Germline CDR1 and CDR2: MNHEY and SMNVEV (reference sequence). The CDR3 spans 17 residues. CDR3 in amino acids: CASSRTSGGSSSYEQYF. For the CDR3, the DNA is TGTGCCAGCAGTAGAACTAGCGGGGGCTCGAGCTCCTACGAGCAGTACTTC.

The genes are TRBV6-5 and TRBJ1-3; TRBD1 agrees at 9 bases. Germline V CDR1 and CDR2: MNHEY, SVGAGI. The CDR3 consists of 15 residues. V lost 6 bases and J lost 3; bases outside the gene matches: 6. The DNA of the CDR3 is TGTGCCAGCAGGAGACAGGGGGTCCGTGGAAACACCATATATTTT. Residues: CASRRQGVRGNTIYF.

This rearrangement joins TRBV3-1 (or the pseudogene TRBV3-2) to TRBJ1-2; 9 nucleotides match TRBD1. This CDR3 is 16 amino acids long. The ends lost 2 bases at V and 3 bases at J; junction bases unmatched: 7. Germline CDR1 LGHDT, CDR2 YNNKEL (reference sequence). CDR3 in DNA: TGTGCCAGCAGCCAAAACCCGACAGGGGGTTACTATGGCTACACCTTC. This codes for CASSQNPTGGYYGYTF.

The V call is TRBV7-9, the J call TRBJ2-1; 7 nucleotides match TRBD2. Germline lookup yields CDR1 SEHNR and CDR2 FQNEAQ (reference sequence). This CDR3 is 19 amino acids long. After removal of 5 bases from V and 4 bases from J, the junction contained 20 bases not matched to a gene. The CDR3 DNA is TGTGCCAGCAGCGTTAGTGCCAGCGGGATGGCCTCGACGTACAATGAGCAGTTCTTC. This codes for CASSVSASGMASTYNEQFF.

The CDR3 coding sequence is TGTGCCAGCAGCCAACAAGGGACAGACTCCTACGAGCAGTACTTC. Encoded protein: CASSQQGTDSYEQYF. J is TRBJ2-7 and V is TRBV6-2 or TRBV6-3, with 7 bases aligning to TRBD1. Losses at the gene ends were 6 bases for V and 0 bases for J; bases not matched to a gene: 8. CDR3 length: 15 amino acids. Germline CDR1 and CDR2: MNHEY and SVGEGT.

The rearrangement joins TRBV4-3 to TRBJ1-6; D might be TRBD1 (5 bases). This CDR3 is built from 21 residues. Germline-derived CDR1 and CDR2 are LGHNA and YSLEER. With 1 base removed from V and 0 bases from J, the gap between germline ends came to 22 bases. The CDR3 spells CASSQVVGGTPVSSYNSPLHF. CDR3 DNA sequence: TGCGCCAGCAGCCAAGTAGTCGGGGGGACGCCGGTTAGCTCCTATAATTCACCCCTCCACTTT.

A remark on this clone: The same CDR3 also results from other DNA sequences found in this sample. The chain has TRBV7-2 and TRBJ1-1; 8 bases are shared with TRBD1. This CDR3 comprises 13 residues. Germline assignment: CDR1 SGHTA and CDR2 FQGNSA. V lost 5 bases and J lost 4; bases outside the gene matches: 3. Here the CDR3 reads CASSLDRVTEAFF. The CDR3 DNA is TGTGCCAGCAGCCTGGACAGGGTCACTGAAGCTTTCTTT.

This chain joins TRBV7-2 and TRBJ2-3; D remains unclear. Germline V gene data show CDR1 as SGHTA and CDR2 as FQGNSA. This CDR3 is 17 amino acids long. V was pared by 5 bases and J by 3 bases, with 21 bases between. The CDR3 DNA sequence: TGTGCCAGCAGCATCATCAATACTAATCCGAGGACAGATACGCAGTATTTT. Amino acid sequence: CASSIINTNPRTDTQYF.